This T cell receptor beta chain derives from a study of low-dose radiotherapy and immunotherapy resistance in tumors. Study context: Cohort 1 was given 0.5 Gy fractions every 2 weeks, 6.5 Gy in total. The regimen for patients comprised intravenous nivolumab 240 mg every two weeks plus intravenous ipilimumab 1 mg/kg every six weeks.

V shed 3 bases and J 2 bases; nucleotides not matched to a gene: 11. There are 17 residues in the CDR3. The germline V gene encodes CDR1 LGHNT and CDR2 FRNRAP. This clonotype appeared many times. Noted time point: before trial treatment. The donors, trial participants, received nivolumab, ipilimumab, aspirin, low-dose cyclophosphamide and low-dose radiotherapy. Priming of first-strand cDNA relied on TRAV- and TRBV-specific primers (covering alpha and beta chains). Using a constant-region primer together with a V-primer adapter, TCRs were subjected to around 20 PCR cycles of amplification. Each CDR3 protein is one row after TCRdb ran MiXCR on the reads. Of 65,000 to 90,000 distinct CDR3 sequences in the sample, approximately 20% were seen once.

The input for sequencing was PBMCs, taken before treatment. The rearrangement links TRBV12-5 to TRBJ2-3; 7 bases are shared with TRBD1. This receptor was taken from a male donor with prostate cancer. The chain's CDR3 is CASGLTGASLFTDTQYF. In DNA, the CDR3 is TGTGCTAGTGGTTTAACAGGGGCATCTTTGTTCACAGATACGCAGTATTTT.